A selection of T cell receptor beta chains follows, all from one sample in a study of breast tumors, draining lymph nodes, adjacent tissues. TCRdb used MiXCR to reprocess the multiplex PCR reads, holding one entry per CDR3 protein. This repertoire shows 100,000 to 150,000 distinct CDR3 sequences, 20% to 25% found once; its top ten account for around 2.6%. The sequencing input was axillary lymph node tissue. All receptors come from a female donor with breast cancer. Some clones in this sample may be carry-over from other donors' samples. Both conserved end residues are part of each CDR3. The D gene is left open where the match is weak. Some rows have no size entry. The others give once, few or many, or a class for an expanded clone.

CDR3 protein	CDR3 DNA	CDR3 length	D gene	V gene	clone size	J gene
CASRPTGKGEKLFF	TGTGCCAGCCGGCCCACCGGGAAGGGTGAAAAACTGTTTTTT	14	-	TRBV6-5	many	TRBJ1-4
CASSKRTYNEQFF	TGTGCCAGTAGTAAACGGACTTACAATGAGCAGTTCTTC	13	-	TRBV19	many	TRBJ2-1
CASSLGTSAYQETQYF	TGTGCCAGCAGCTTGGGGACTAGCGCATACCAAGAGACCCAGTACTTC	16	TRBD2	TRBV5-4	many	TRBJ2-5
CASSLLSGTGELFF	TGTGCCAGCAGCTTATTATCGGGGACCGGGGAGCTGTTTTTT	14	-	TRBV7-3	many	TRBJ2-2
CASSLVTSGNTIYF	TGTGCCAGCAGTTTGGTGACCTCTGGAAACACCATATATTTT	14	-	TRBV12-3/TRBV12-4	many	TRBJ1-3
CSARSLSGRAGNEQFF	TGCAGTGCGAGGAGCCTTAGCGGGAGGGCCGGCAATGAGCAGTTCTTC	16	TRBD2	TRBV20-1	many	TRBJ2-1
CASSPTSFYEQYF	TGTGCCAGCTCACCCACTAGTTTTTACGAGCAGTACTTC	13	-	TRBV18	many	TRBJ2-7
CASSQDVSNSYEQYF	TGTGCCAGCAGCCAAGACGTCAGCAACTCCTACGAGCAGTACTTC	15	-	TRBV3-1	many	TRBJ2-7
CASGSLGLGTNEQFF	TGTGCTAGTGGTTCTTTAGGACTAGGAACGAATGAGCAGTTCTTC	15	TRBD2	TRBV12-5	many	TRBJ2-1
CASSFRTSGAQETQYF	TGTGCCAGCAGTTTTCGGACTAGCGGGGCTCAAGAGACCCAGTACTTC	16	TRBD2	TRBV2	many	TRBJ2-5
CASSLSEGFYEQYF	TGTGCCAGCAGCTTGAGTGAGGGGTTTTACGAGCAGTACTTC	14	-	TRBV5-6	many	TRBJ2-7
CASTTTGVDSPLHF	TGTGCCAGTACTACGACGGGTGTGGATTCACCCCTCCACTTT	14	-	TRBV19	many	TRBJ1-6
CASSYPLGGPQFYTQYF	TGTGCCAGCAGTTACCCCCTAGGGGGCCCTCAGTTTTATACGCAGTATTTT	17	TRBD1	TRBV6-2/TRBV6-3	many	TRBJ2-3
CASSRSTAGGDGYTF	TGTGCCAGCAGCCGCTCCACCGCAGGGGGGGATGGCTACACCTTC	15	TRBD1	TRBV6-5	few	TRBJ1-2
CASSTRRGQYF	TGTGCCAGCAGTACCCGGAGGGGGCAGTACTTC	11	-	TRBV28	many	TRBJ2-7
CASSLDRVNSGNTIYF	TGTGCCAGCAGCTTGGACAGGGTTAACTCTGGAAACACCATATATTTT	16	-	TRBV5-4	-	TRBJ1-3
CASFQPGQGAGQPQHF	TGTGCCAGTTTCCAACCGGGACAGGGCGCGGGCCAGCCCCAGCATTTT	16	TRBD1	TRBV19	many	TRBJ1-5
CAWRPRAPRDTQYF	TGTGCCTGGAGACCCAGGGCCCCACGGGATACGCAGTATTTT	14	-	TRBV30	many	TRBJ2-3
CASSLRLAGIGQFF	TGTGCCAGCAGCTTGCGTCTAGCGGGAATTGGGCAGTTCTTC	14	TRBD2	TRBV11-2	many	TRBJ2-1
CASSSSGGSETQYF	TGTGCCAGCAGTTCCAGCGGGGGCAGCGAGACCCAGTACTTC	14	TRBD2	TRBV28	few	TRBJ2-5
CSARSDRVRETQYF	TGCAGTGCTAGAAGTGACAGGGTCCGGGAGACCCAGTACTTC	14	TRBD1	TRBV20-1	many	TRBJ2-5
CSVGAGGPNEQFF	TGCAGCGTTGGTGCCGGGGGCCCCAATGAGCAGTTCTTC	13	-	TRBV29-1	many	TRBJ2-1
CASTDGARQETQYF	TGTGCCAGCACGGACGGGGCACGCCAAGAGACCCAGTACTTC	14	-	TRBV28	-	TRBJ2-5
CASSPEGVETQYF	TGCGCCAGCAGCCCGGAGGGGGTAGAGACCCAGTACTTC	13	-	TRBV5-1	many	TRBJ2-5
CASSSYRVPDTQYF	TGTGCCAGCAGTTCCTACAGGGTCCCAGATACGCAGTATTTT	14	-	TRBV27	many	TRBJ2-3
CASSHRGTQYF	TGTGCCAGCAGCCACAGGGGGACCCAGTACTTC	11	TRBD1	TRBV5-6	many	TRBJ2-5
CASSTTGWGDEQYF	TGTGCCAGCAGCACCACAGGGTGGGGCGACGAGCAGTACTTC	14	-	TRBV7-2	many	TRBJ2-7
CASSGTQVGSYNEQFF	TGTGCCAGCAGTGGGACCCAGGTGGGCTCCTACAATGAGCAGTTCTTC	16	-	TRBV6-2/TRBV6-3	many	TRBJ2-1
CASSLETGSYEQYF	TGTGCCAGCAGCTTAGAGACAGGGAGTTACGAGCAGTACTTC	14	TRBD1	TRBV11-2	many	TRBJ2-7
CASMGVDTGELFF	TGTGCCAGCATGGGGGTGGACACCGGGGAGCTGTTTTTT	13	-	TRBV6-2/TRBV6-3	-	TRBJ2-2
CASSLSQGVSTGELFF	TGTGCCAGCAGTTTGAGTCAGGGGGTTAGCACCGGGGAGCTGTTTTTT	16	TRBD1	TRBV6-5	-	TRBJ2-2
CASSFQGDNEQFF	TGCGCCAGCAGCTTTCAGGGGGACAATGAGCAGTTCTTC	13	TRBD1	TRBV5-1	many	TRBJ2-1
CASSHTLSGSQFF	TGTGCCAGCAGCCACACACTCAGCGGGAGTCAGTTCTTC	13	TRBD2	TRBV3-1	-	TRBJ2-1
CASSLAYRQETQYF	TGTGCCAGCAGCTTAGCGTACAGGCAGGAGACCCAGTACTTC	14	-	TRBV7-2	many	TRBJ2-5
CASSNPSSPLHF	TGTGCCAGCAGCAACCCAAGTTCACCCCTCCACTTT	12	-	TRBV11-2	many	TRBJ1-6
CASSQAVLAGGTGELFF	TGCGCCAGCAGCCAAGCTGTCCTAGCGGGAGGTACCGGGGAGCTGTTTTTT	17	TRBD2	TRBV4-3	few	TRBJ2-2
CSARDWRGGVGQYF	TGCAGTGCTAGAGATTGGCGCGGGGGTGTCGGGCAGTACTTC	14	TRBD2	TRBV20-1	many	TRBJ2-7
CASSFTGVGRYF	TGTGCCAGCAGCTTTACAGGGGTTGGTCGTTACTTC	12	TRBD1	TRBV11-2	many	TRBJ2-7
CSAREVEKLFF	TGCAGTGCTAGAGAGGTTGAAAAACTGTTTTTT	11	-	TRBV20-1	many	TRBJ1-4
CASSLAAGPDTQYF	TGTGCCAGCAGCTTAGCAGCGGGACCAGATACGCAGTATTTT	14	TRBD2	TRBV11-1	many	TRBJ2-3
CASSRGQGRSYEQYF	TGTGCCAGCAGCCGGGGGCAGGGTAGATCCTACGAGCAGTACTTC	15	-	TRBV14	many	TRBJ2-7
CVSSRLRGQGNEKLFF	TGTGTCAGCAGCCGCCTCCGAGGACAGGGGAATGAAAAACTGTTTTTT	16	TRBD1	TRBV4-2	-	TRBJ1-4
CASSSGTGLIETQYF	TGCGCCAGCAGCTCCGGGACAGGGTTGATCGAGACCCAGTACTTC	15	TRBD1	TRBV5-1	many	TRBJ2-5
CASSSRDMPNEKLFF	TGTGCCAGTAGTTCCCGGGACATGCCTAATGAAAAACTGTTTTTT	15	-	TRBV19	many	TRBJ1-4
CARGLTTDTQYF	TGTGCCCGCGGGCTTACCACAGATACGCAGTATTTT	12	-	TRBV2	many	TRBJ2-3
CASSHRVAGGLNEQFF	TGTGCCAGCAGCCACAGAGTTGCGGGAGGGTTAAATGAGCAGTTCTTC	16	TRBD2	TRBV3-1	many	TRBJ2-1
CASSSLGTVGQPQHF	TGTGCCAGTAGTAGCCTCGGGACAGTTGGCCAGCCCCAGCATTTT	15	TRBD1	TRBV19	many	TRBJ1-5
CAWSDDSNQPQHF	TGTGCCTGGAGTGACGACAGCAATCAGCCCCAGCATTTT	13	-	TRBV30	many	TRBJ1-5
CATSESGQGAGKNIQYF	TGTGCCACCAGTGAGTCCGGACAGGGGGCTGGCAAAAACATTCAGTACTTC	17	TRBD1	TRBV24-1	many	TRBJ2-4
CSVETGGVGETQYF	TGCAGCGTTGAAACAGGGGGAGTAGGGGAGACCCAGTACTTC	14	TRBD1	TRBV29-1	few	TRBJ2-5
CASSDQGAKNIQYF	TGCGCCAGCAGCGACCAGGGTGCCAAAAACATTCAGTACTTC	14	-	TRBV5-1	-	TRBJ2-4
CASSLGPIGGTGELFF	TGTGCCAGCAGCTTAGGCCCTATTGGCGGAACCGGGGAGCTGTTTTTT	16	-	TRBV7-2	many	TRBJ2-2
CASSSRTPGEAYEQYF	TGTGCCAGCAGCTCTAGAACACCAGGGGAGGCCTACGAGCAGTACTTC	16	-	TRBV5-8	many	TRBJ2-7
CASSPRSTGTYEQYF	TGTGCCAGCAGTCCCAGATCGACCGGGACCTACGAGCAGTACTTC	15	-	TRBV6-2/TRBV6-3	-	TRBJ2-7
CASSSRLAGGPSYNEQFF	TGTGCCAGCAGCTCAAGACTAGCGGGAGGGCCTTCCTACAATGAGCAGTTCTTC	18	TRBD2	TRBV7-8	many	TRBJ2-1